The text below deals with one T cell receptor beta chain. Its antigen is undetermined. Time point denoted: blood 2 weeks post-SBRT. Treatment given: 15 Gy SBRT to primary tumor, nephrectomy 4 weeks later. The tumor was a clear cell renal cell carcinoma. This table comes from immunoSEQ multiplex PCR, and its TCRdb copy is limited to in-frame clones, with some not included. The sample lists some 130,000 clones; roughly four fifths were seen once. The sample comes from a study of radiation and T cells in renal cell carcinoma. The germline gives CDR1 MDHEN, CDR2 SYDVKM. The CDR3 is 14 residues long. V gave up 3 bases and J gave up 5 bases, with 14 bases separating them. Study results and limitations: In blood, top tumor clones expanded by 2 weeks, shrinking by 4.

The TCR was taken from a woman aged 60 to 75 with renal cell carcinoma. V usage is TRBV28 and J usage is TRBJ2-7; no clear D gene. Specimen: blood, collected from a patient whose treatment included radiotherapy and nephrectomy. The CDR3 DNA is TGTGCCAGCAGTTTGCGAACCAAGCCAAACGAGCAGTACTTC. Protein product: CASSLRTKPNEQYF.